Presented here are 29 T cell receptor beta chains from one specimen sequenced in a study of T-cell memory formation after mild COVID-19 (dated by TCRdb to 2020 to 2023). The library was produced with 5' RACE. TCRdb records Illumina NovaSeq 6000 as the sequencer. TCRdb ran its own pipeline on the public reads, namely fastp trimming at Q25 and MiXCR clone calling, and kept in-frame beta chains. CDR3 protein duplicates are merged, each entry listing the most common genes and DNA. A total of roughly 340,000 distinct CDR3 sequences appear in this sample, 20% to 25% of them only once. Clones ranked in the top ten supply roughly a fifth of the sample. Sequencing was carried out using PBMCs or a T cell subset sorted from them (not recorded which). The source of these receptors is a man aged 18 to 30 who had mild COVID-19 (a few samples of this study predate the infection). The sample titles of this study are shuffled in the database, so cell type and time point are left out; the donor was told from shared clones.

The V gene is TRBV7-2, the J gene TRBJ1-5; 9 positions match TRBD1. The CDR3 is made up of 15 amino acids. After removal of 5 bases from V and 7 bases from J, the junction contained 9 bases not matched to a gene. The germline V gene encodes CDR1 SGHTA and CDR2 FQGNSA. CDR3 protein: CASSHGTGRGQPQHF. CDR3 DNA sequence: TGTGCCAGCAGCCACGGGACAGGGCGAGGGCAGCCCCAGCATTTT.

The chain recombines TRBV5-1 with TRBJ1-5; D unclear. Germline V gene data show CDR1 as SGHRS and CDR2 as YFSETQ. This CDR3 has 15 residues. Deletions cut 2 bases from V and 4 bases from J, with 13 bases between. CDR3 residues: CASSFGEGPNQPQHF. CDR3 sequence (DNA): TGCGCCAGCAGCTTTGGGGAGGGTCCAAATCAGCCCCAGCATTTT.

The rearrangement joins TRBV19 to TRBJ1-1; D is undetermined. The germline V gene encodes CDR1 LNHDA and CDR2 SQIVND (reference sequence). The CDR3 covers 13 residues. Trimming took 7 bases from V and 0 from J, leaving 9 bases between them. The DNA for the CDR3 is TGTGCCAGTATGCGTCAGATGAACACTGAAGCTTTCTTT. This sequence encodes CASMRQMNTEAFF.

The table lists this clonotype with many counts. The chain joins TRBV7-2 to TRBJ2-1; 7 bases align to TRBD2. Germline V gene data show CDR1 as SGHTA and CDR2 as FQGNSA. Trimming at V came to 3 bases and at J to 5 bases, leaving 4 bases not matched to a gene. The CDR3 sequence is 14 residues long. The CDR3 spells CASSLGGYNNEQFF. The CDR3 DNA follows: TGTGCCAGCAGCTTGGGGGGGTACAACAATGAGCAGTTCTTC.

This clonotype was detected only a few times. This rearrangement joins TRBV7-8 to TRBJ1-3, with no clear D. The CDR3 is 14 amino acids. The germline V and J ends were trimmed by 1 base and 3 bases, with 7 bases remaining between them. Germline V gene sequence: CDR1 SGHVS, CDR2 FQNEAQ. The CDR3 reads CASSLVSGGNTIYF. Written as DNA, the CDR3 is TGTGCCAGCAGCTTAGTGAGCGGTGGAAACACCATATATTTT.

This clonotype appeared a few times. The rearrangement uses TRBV27 and TRBJ2-7; D call uncertain. Trimming took off 6 bases at V and 5 bases at J, with 8 bases between the two ends. CDR1 is MNHEY, CDR2 SMNVEV, per germline (reference sequence). CDR3 length: 11 amino acids. CDR3 nucleotides: TGTGCCAGCAGCGTGGGGAACGAGCAGTACTTC. Encoded protein: CASSVGNEQYF.

This clonotype was counted only a few times. The chain employs TRBV7-9 and TRBJ2-3; D gene unclear. CDR3 length: 17 residues. Germline V lookup: CDR1 SEHNR, CDR2 FQNEAQ (reference sequence). The V gene lost 5 bases and the J gene lost 0 bases, with 18 bases spanning the gap. The CDR3 bases are TGTGCCAGCAGCATCACACCGCGGCCATCTAGCACAGATACGCAGTATTTT. It specifies CASSITPRPSSTDTQYF.

This clonotype was counted only a few times. This chain joins TRBV12-3 or TRBV12-4 and TRBJ1-1; 7 bases fit TRBD1. With 8 bases clipped from V and 11 bases from J, the junction kept 8 bases outside the gene matches. This CDR3 has 11 amino acids. CDR3 region: CASARGHDAFF. The CDR3 DNA follows: TGTGCCAGCGCTAGGGGGCATGACGCTTTCTTT.

This chain connects TRBV7-9 to TRBJ2-1; D tentatively reads TRBD1 or TRBD2 (5 bases each). Germline CDR1 is SEHNR and CDR2 is FQNEAQ (reference sequence). The CDR3 sequence is 16 residues long. V was cut by 5 bases and J by 9 bases, with 23 bases left in between. The CDR3, as DNA: TGTGCCAGCAGCGAACCCCTTGGACGCTCCGGGACTGAGCAGTTCTTC. It is translated as CASSEPLGRSGTEQFF.

The chain couples TRBV7-8 to TRBJ2-1, with D unresolved. The germline gives CDR1 SGHVS, CDR2 FQNEAQ. V lost 7 bases to trimming and J lost 3 bases, with 13 bases between them. CDR3 length: 14 amino acids. In DNA form, the CDR3 reads TGTGCCAGCACCCCTGCCACGGGCTACAATGAGCAGTTCTTC. It encodes CASTPATGYNEQFF.

The V and J genes are TRBV4-2 and TRBJ2-7, with 11 positions matching TRBD2. CDR1 and CDR2 from the germline V gene are LGHNA and YNFKEQ. The CDR3 is 16 amino acids. V shed 2 bases, J shed 2 bases, and the junction held 5 bases outside the gene matches. The CDR3 spells CASSQSRLAGTYEQYF. The CDR3 DNA reads as TGTGCCAGCAGCCAATCCCGACTAGCGGGGACCTACGAGCAGTACTTC.

The table lists this clonotype with a few counts. The rearrangement links TRBV18 to TRBJ2-5; possible D gene TRBD2, 5 bases. Trimming removed 1 base from V and 4 bases from J, with 10 bases in between. The CDR3 sequence is 14 residues long. The germline gives CDR1 KGHSH, CDR2 LQKENI. The CDR3 loop is CASSPLGSGETQYF. The CDR3 nucleotides read TGTGCCAGCTCACCACTGGGAAGCGGAGAGACCCAGTACTTC.

This rearrangement joins TRBV6-2 or TRBV6-3 to TRBJ2-7; D may be TRBD1 or TRBD2 (5 bases each). In germline, CDR1 is MNHEY, CDR2 SVGEGT. The CDR3 is made up of 12 amino acids. Trimming left V 6 bases short and J 6 bases short, with 12 bases between. CDR3 nucleotides: TGTGCCAGCAGCAACCGGGGCTCCGAGCAGTACGTC. Its translation: CASSNRGSEQYV.

Only a few counts were recorded for this clonotype. The V call is TRBV6-2 or TRBV6-3, the J call TRBJ1-6, with D unclear. V lost 6 bases to trimming and J lost 11 bases, with 8 bases between them. This CDR3 region has 11 residues. The germline CDR1 and CDR2 sequences are MNHEY and SVGEGT. As DNA, the CDR3 is TGTGCCAGCAGAACAAGGGCACCCCTCCACTTT. Translating gives CASRTRAPLHF.

This clonotype was detected only a few times. The chain recombines TRBV6-6 with TRBJ1-2, with TRBD1 identical over 7 bases. Trimming at V came to 0 bases and at J to 2 bases, leaving 6 bases not matched to a gene. Germline lookup yields CDR1 MNHNY and CDR2 SVGAGI (reference sequence). This CDR3 region has 16 residues. CDR3 DNA sequence: TGTGCCAGCAGTTACTCGGCGCAGGGGGAGAACTATGGCTACACCTTC. This encodes CASSYSAQGENYGYTF.

The chain carries TRBV9 and TRBJ1-5, with 10 positions matching TRBD1. V lost 3 bases and J lost 8; bases outside the gene matches: 8. In germline, CDR1 is SGDLS, CDR2 YYNGEE. This CDR3 contains 15 residues. The CDR3 loop reads CASSEGQGPLKPQHF. In DNA, the CDR3 is TGTGCCAGCAGCGAGGGACAGGGGCCGCTTAAGCCCCAGCATTTT.

This clonotype has only a few counts. The chain uses TRBV16 and TRBJ1-5; D gene ambiguous. From germline, CDR1 is KGHSY and CDR2 FQNENV. The CDR3 consists of 16 residues. The V end lost 2 bases, the J end lost 5 bases, and 16 bases lay between the germline ends. CDR3 amino acids: CASSQGRPSGDQPQHF. The CDR3 DNA reads as TGTGCCAGCAGCCAAGGCAGACCAAGCGGGGATCAGCCCCAGCATTTT.

J is TRBJ1-2 and V is TRBV6-2 or TRBV6-3; tentative D call: TRBD1 (5 bases). CDR3 length: 14 residues. CDR1 is MNHEY, CDR2 SVGEGT, per germline. The germline V and J ends were trimmed by 2 bases and 7 bases, with 14 bases remaining between them. This CDR3 reads CASSYDARGPGYTF. CDR3 nucleotides: TGTGCCAGCAGTTACGATGCGAGGGGCCCTGGCTACACCTTC.

V gene TRBV6-6 combines with J gene TRBJ2-1; the match to TRBD2 covers 8 bases. The CDR3 consists of 16 residues. J lost 4 bases, V lost 6 bases, and 11 bases had no gene match. Germline V lookup: CDR1 MNHNY, CDR2 SVGAGI (reference sequence). This CDR3 is CASRNSGAASYNEQFF. CDR3 sequence (DNA): TGTGCCAGCAGAAATAGCGGGGCAGCATCGTACAATGAGCAGTTCTTC.

The chain recombines TRBV4-3 with TRBJ2-1, with 7 positions matching TRBD2. Trimming took 1 base from V and 2 from J; bases not matched to a gene: 5. Germline CDR1 reads LGHNA; CDR2 reads YSLEER. This CDR3 comprises 16 residues. CDR3 protein: CASSQVGGDAYNEQFF. In nucleotides, the CDR3 is TGCGCCAGCAGCCAAGTGGGAGGGGATGCCTACAATGAGCAGTTCTTC.

The chain carries TRBV5-1 and TRBJ1-6, with 8 positions matching TRBD1. This CDR3 region has 15 residues. With 1 base clipped from V and 10 bases from J, the junction kept 7 bases outside the gene matches. Per the germline V gene, CDR1 is SGHRS and CDR2 is YFSETQ. The chain's CDR3 is CASSLTAGGESPLHF. Written as DNA, the CDR3 is TGCGCCAGCAGCTTGACGGCAGGGGGCGAGTCACCCCTCCACTTT.

The chain combines TRBV7-6 with TRBJ2-1; D possibly corresponds to TRBD1 (6 bases). This CDR3 is built from 13 residues. CDR1 and CDR2 from the germline V gene are SGHVS and FNYEAQ. V was clipped by 1 base and J by 7 bases, with 8 bases between them. Written as DNA, the CDR3 is TGTGCCAGCAGCTTAGGGGGGCCAAATGAGCAGTTCTTC. Its protein is CASSLGGPNEQFF. Based on the CDR3 plus reference TRBV7-6 and TRBJ2-1, the full variable domain is GAGVSQSPRYKVTKRGQDVALRCDPISGHVSLYWYRQALGQGPEFLTYFNYEAQQDKSGLPNDRFSAERPEGSISTLTIQRTEQRDSAMYRCASSLGGPNEQFFGPGTRLTVL.

The V gene is TRBV30, the J gene TRBJ2-2; 9 bases are shared with TRBD1. This CDR3 comprises 14 residues. Per germline, CDR1 GTSNPN and CDR2 SVGIG (reference sequence). V was clipped by 0 bases and J by 7 bases; unmatched bases: 3. This chain's CDR3 is CAWSVQGANGELFF. In DNA, the CDR3 is TGTGCCTGGAGTGTACAGGGGGCAAACGGGGAGCTGTTTTTT.

This clonotype appeared a few times. V usage is TRBV7-2 and J usage is TRBJ1-5, with D unresolved. Germline CDR1 reads SGHTA; CDR2 reads FQGNSA. CDR3 length: 10 amino acids. Trimming took 8 bases from V and 3 from J, leaving 2 bases between them. CDR3 nucleotide sequence: TGTGCCAGCGACAATCAGCCCCAGCATTTT. This encodes CASDNQPQHF.

The V gene is TRBV29-1, the J gene TRBJ1-2; tentatively, D is TRBD1 (5 bases). Trimming shortened V by 5 bases and J by 6 bases, and 13 bases separated the two germline ends. The CDR3 has 12 residues. In germline, CDR1 is SQVTM, CDR2 ANQGSEA. Here the CDR3 reads CSVRQGSDGYTF. The CDR3 DNA reads as TGCAGCGTTCGGCAGGGAAGTGATGGCTACACCTTC.

The chain employs TRBV6-1 and TRBJ2-1; D remains unclear. The CDR3 contains 15 residues. Trimming left V 1 base short and J 4 bases short, with 11 bases between. CDR1 and CDR2 from the germline V gene are MNHNS and SASEGT. CDR3 residues: CASSEGYSHYNEQFF. The DNA of the CDR3 is TGTGCCAGCAGTGAAGGATACTCACATTACAATGAGCAGTTCTTC.

This clonotype was seen a few times. The J gene is TRBJ1-1, the V gene TRBV7-2; D not certain. Germline values: CDR1 SGHTA, CDR2 FQGNSA. V lost 6 bases and J lost 3, with 11 bases in between. The CDR3 is made up of 13 amino acids. CDR3 region: CASSYDGYTEAFF. CDR3 DNA: TGTGCCAGCAGTTATGACGGCTACACTGAAGCTTTCTTT.

The chain has TRBV4-3 and TRBJ2-7, with a possible D match to TRBD1 (8 bases). Germline CDR1 reads LGHNA; CDR2 reads YSLEER. The CDR3 extends over 14 amino acids. This CDR3 reads CKGGGQVMSYEQYV. CDR3 DNA: TGCAAAGGGGGGGGACAGGTCATGTCCTACGAGCAGTACGTC.

The rearrangement joins TRBV7-2 to TRBJ1-5, with TRBD1 as a possible D gene (6 bases). Deletions cut 3 bases from V and 11 bases from J, with 11 bases between. The V gene's germline CDR1 is SGHTA and CDR2 FQGNSA. CDR3 size: 12 residues. Here the CDR3 reads CASSFWGAAQHF. In nucleotides, the CDR3 is TGTGCCAGCAGCTTTTGGGGGGCAGCCCAGCATTTT.